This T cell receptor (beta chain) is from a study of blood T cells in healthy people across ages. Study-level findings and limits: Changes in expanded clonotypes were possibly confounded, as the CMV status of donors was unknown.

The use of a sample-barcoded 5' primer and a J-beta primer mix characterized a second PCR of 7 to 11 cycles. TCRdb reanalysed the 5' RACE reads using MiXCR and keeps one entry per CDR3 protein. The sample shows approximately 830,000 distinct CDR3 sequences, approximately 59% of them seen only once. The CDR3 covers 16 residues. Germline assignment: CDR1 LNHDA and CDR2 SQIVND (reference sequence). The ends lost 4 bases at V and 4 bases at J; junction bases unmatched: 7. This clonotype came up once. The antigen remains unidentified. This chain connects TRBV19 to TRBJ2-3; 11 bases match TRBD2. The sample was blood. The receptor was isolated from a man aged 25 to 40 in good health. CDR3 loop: CASSTATSGGADTQYF. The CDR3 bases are TGTGCCAGTAGTACCGCAACTAGCGGGGGTGCAGATACGCAGTATTTT.